This entry lists 16 T cell receptor beta chains sequenced from one sample in a study of cytomegalovirus exposure and HLA in healthy donors. Data came from immunoSEQ multiplex PCR; TCRdb stores just in-frame clones and leaves some out. The table has fewer than 150,000 clones, around 88% seen once. The sequenced material came from PBMCs. These receptors all stem from a man aged 18 to 35 in good health and CMV-seronegative.

The chain links TRBV6-5 to TRBJ1-1, with D unresolved. V lost 4 bases and J 9 bases, leaving 15 bases between the germline ends. CDR1 and CDR2 (germline): MNHEY, SVGAGI. This CDR3 is built from 13 residues. This CDR3 is CASSWEKGRKAFF. CDR3 nucleotides: TGTGCCAGCAGTTGGGAGAAAGGGCGAAAAGCTTTCTTT.

V and J are TRBV7-9 and TRBJ1-2; D may be TRBD1 (6 bases). Per the germline V gene, CDR1 is SEHNR and CDR2 is FQNEAQ (reference sequence). V was clipped by 1 base and J by 6 bases, with 9 bases between them. This CDR3 comprises 13 residues. This chain's CDR3 is CASSLVGGHGYTF. The CDR3 DNA is TGTGCCAGCAGCTTAGTGGGGGGGCATGGCTACACCTTC.

By proportion, this clone is medium-sized (0.01 to 0.1%). The CDR3, as DNA: TGTGCCAGCAGCCAAATGGGGGCTCTGGGCACTGAAGCTTTCTTT. Translating gives CASSQMGALGTEAFF. The chain uses TRBV14 and TRBJ1-1; weak D call: TRBD1 (6 bases). The CDR3 is 15 residues long. Trimming took 2 bases from V and 4 from J, leaving 14 bases between them. Germline CDR1 and CDR2: SGHDN and FVKESK.

V and J are TRBV18 and TRBJ2-5, with TRBD2 matching 9 bases. Germline lookup yields CDR1 KGHSH and CDR2 LQKENI. This CDR3 comprises 16 residues. Unmatched junction bases numbered 9, after V lost 2 bases and J lost 5 bases. CDR3 DNA sequence: TGTGCCAGCTCACCAGTAGCAGGACTAGCGTCGGAGACCCAGTACTTC. It encodes CASSPVAGLASETQYF.

The J gene is TRBJ2-7, the V gene TRBV14, with D perhaps TRBD2 (6 bases). The CDR3 is 15 residues long. The V end lost 3 bases, the J end lost 3 bases, and 15 bases lay between the germline ends. Germline V gene lookup returns CDR1 SGHDN and CDR2 FVKESK. The CDR3 nucleotides read TGTGCCAGCAGCCATCGGGGGAACACTTTCTACGAGCAGTACTTC. Its translation is CASSHRGNTFYEQYF. Together with reference TRBV14 and TRBJ2-7, the CDR3 gives the full variable domain: EAGVTQFPSHSVIEKGQTVTLRCDPISGHDNLYWYRRVMGKEIKFLLHFVKESKQDESGMPNNRFLAERTGGTYSTLKVQPAELEDSGVYFCASSHRGNTFYEQYFGPGTRLTVT.

This clone was detected only a few times. The sample has other DNA sequences that encode this CDR3 too. V is TRBV6-5 and J is TRBJ1-1, with a tentative D call TRBD1 (6 bases). Germline-derived CDR1 and CDR2 are MNHEY and SVGAGI. V lost 6 bases and J 5 bases, leaving 10 bases between the germline ends. This CDR3 is 12 amino acids long. The CDR3 DNA sequence: TGTGCCAGCAGCCGAGGGACAACTGAAGCTTTCTTT. It specifies CASSRGTTEAFF.

As for this clone: This CDR3 is also generated by other DNA sequences in the sample. The chain combines TRBV7-9 with TRBJ2-7; D is unclear. Germline V lookup: CDR1 SEHNR, CDR2 FQNEAQ (reference sequence). V shed 4 bases and J shed 0 bases, with 7 bases lying between them. CDR3 length equals 13 residues. CDR3 nucleotide sequence: TGTGCCAGCAGCTCAGGAAGCTCCTACGAGCAGTACTTC. Translating gives CASSSGSSYEQYF.

CDR3: CASSPSGSSYNEQFF. CDR3 sequence (DNA): TGTGCCAGCAGTCCAAGCGGGAGCTCCTACAATGAGCAGTTCTTC. The J gene is TRBJ2-1, the V gene TRBV2; TRBD2 matches 8 bases. CDR3 length equals 15 residues. The trim removed 5 bases at V and 0 bases at J, leaving 3 bases unmatched. From germline, CDR1 is SNHLY and CDR2 FYNNEI. Looking up the rest from reference TRBV2 and TRBJ2-1 gives the full variable domain: EPEVTQTPSHQVTQMGQEVILRCVPISNHLYFYWYRQILGQKVEFLVSFYNNEISEKSEIFDDQFSVERPDGSNFTLKIRSTKLEDSAMYFCASSPSGSSYNEQFFGPGTRLTVL.

The chain uses TRBV14 and TRBJ1-6; D uncertain. V was cut by 1 base and J by 6 bases, with 7 bases left in between. CDR1 is SGHDN, CDR2 FVKESK, per germline. The CDR3 runs 14 residues. CDR3 sequence reads: CASSQGAVNSPLHF. CDR3 bases: TGTGCCAGCAGCCAAGGGGCAGTTAATTCACCCCTCCACTTT.

Note on this clone: Other DNA sequences of this sample code for an identical CDR3. The rearrangement uses TRBV5-4 and TRBJ1-1; tentatively, D is TRBD1 (6 bases). The CDR3 extends over 16 amino acids. Trimming took 0 bases from V and 0 from J, leaving 12 bases between them. Per the germline V gene, CDR1 is SGHNT and CDR2 is YYREEE (reference sequence). The CDR3 sequence is CASSLGTGLMNTEAFF. The CDR3 DNA reads TGTGCCAGCAGCTTGGGCACAGGGCTCATGAACACTGAAGCTTTCTTT.

The chain is built from TRBV13 and TRBJ2-7, with D unresolved. CDR1 PRHDT and CDR2 FYEKMQ come from the germline V gene (reference sequence). V lost 1 base and J lost 0, with 13 bases in between. The CDR3 extends over 16 amino acids. CDR3 residues: CASSLVSFGNSYEQYF. The CDR3 bases are TGTGCCAGCAGCTTAGTTTCTTTCGGTAACTCCTACGAGCAGTACTTC.

There are a few counts of this clone. V and J are TRBV25-1 and TRBJ1-2; maybe TRBD1 (5 bases). V lost 2 bases to trimming and J lost 6 bases, with 7 bases between them. Germline CDR1 reads MGHDK; CDR2 reads SYGVNS. The CDR3 length is 12 residues. CDR3 in amino acids: CASSELGHGYTF. As DNA, the CDR3 is TGTGCCAGCAGTGAACTGGGGCATGGCTACACCTTC.

The J gene is TRBJ1-1, the V gene TRBV11-2; possible D gene TRBD1, 5 bases. The germline gives CDR1 SGHAT, CDR2 FQNNGV. The CDR3 contains 14 residues. The V gene lost 5 bases and the J gene lost 1 base, with 11 bases spanning the gap. This CDR3 is CASSQPQGNTEAFF. The CDR3 DNA is TGTGCCAGCAGCCAGCCCCAGGGGAACACTGAAGCTTTCTTT.

The chain has TRBV11-2 and TRBJ2-2; TRBD2 might be the D (5 bases). Trimming removed 1 base at V and 4 bases at J, with 10 bases between. Germline assignment: CDR1 SGHAT and CDR2 FQNNGV. This CDR3 has 15 amino acids. The CDR3 sequence is CASSLALASTGELFF. For the CDR3, the DNA is TGTGCCAGCAGCTTAGCCCTAGCAAGCACCGGGGAGCTGTTTTTT.

This chain uses TRBV19 with TRBJ2-2; the match to TRBD1 covers 8 bases. The V segment lost 8 bases and the J segment 2 bases; nucleotides outside the gene matches: 4. Germline V lookup: CDR1 LNHDA, CDR2 SQIVND (reference sequence). This CDR3 is built from 14 residues. The CDR3 DNA is TGTGCCAGTGGGGACAGGCCTAACACCGGGGAGCTGTTTTTT. It yields the protein CASGDRPNTGELFF.

V usage is TRBV18 and J usage is TRBJ2-5; 7 nucleotides line up with TRBD2. J lost 2 bases, V lost 1 base, and 4 bases had no gene match. Germline V lookup: CDR1 KGHSH, CDR2 LQKENI. This CDR3 is built from 15 residues. CDR3 sequence (DNA): TGTGCCAGCTCACCACAGATCGGGGGGCAAGAGACCCAGTACTTC. Translating it yields CASSPQIGGQETQYF. Looking up the rest from reference TRBV18 and TRBJ2-5 gives the full variable domain: NAGVMQNPRHLVRRRGQEARLRCSPMKGHSHVYWYRQLPEEGLKFMVYLQKENIIDESGMPKERFSAEFPKEGPSILRIQQVVRGDSAAYFCASSPQIGGQETQYFGPGTRLLVL.